In this sample, the clone carrying this T cell receptor beta chain turned up a few times. Its antigen is currently unknown. Germline CDR1 and CDR2: SEHNR and FQNEAQ (reference sequence). The trim removed 1 base at V and 4 bases at J, leaving 9 bases unmatched. The CDR3 is 17 residues long. This specimen belongs to a study of response to subunit inactivated influenza vaccine. Study-level points and caveats: A suggestion made by the authors is that each seasonal influenza vaccination recruits few new T cells.

In TCRdb, the RT-PCR reads were re-called with MiXCR into one record per CDR3 protein. Of under 800,000 distinct CDR3 sequences listed, approximately 15% are singletons. The specimen was PBMCs from blood, collected roughly 15 days before vaccination. The receptor was derived from a man aged 50 or older who received an inactivated influenza vaccine. The genes are TRBV7-9 and TRBJ2-2; 7 nucleotides agree with TRBD2. The CDR3 loop is CASSLGRPGGGTGELFF. The CDR3, as DNA: TGTGCCAGCAGCTTAGGCCGCCCGGGAGGAGGCACCGGGGAGCTGTTTTTT.